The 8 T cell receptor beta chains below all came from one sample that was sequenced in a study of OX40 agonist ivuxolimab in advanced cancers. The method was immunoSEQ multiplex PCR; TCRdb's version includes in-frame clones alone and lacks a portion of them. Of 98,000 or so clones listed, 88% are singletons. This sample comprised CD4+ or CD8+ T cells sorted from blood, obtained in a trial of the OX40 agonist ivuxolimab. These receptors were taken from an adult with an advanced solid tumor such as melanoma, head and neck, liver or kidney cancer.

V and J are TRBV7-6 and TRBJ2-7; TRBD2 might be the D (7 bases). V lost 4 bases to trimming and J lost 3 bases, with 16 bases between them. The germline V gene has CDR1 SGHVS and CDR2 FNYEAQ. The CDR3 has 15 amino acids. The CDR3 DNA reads TGTGCCAGCAGCTCTAAGGGGGGGACGGGCTACGAGCAGTACTTC. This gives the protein CASSSKGGTGYEQYF. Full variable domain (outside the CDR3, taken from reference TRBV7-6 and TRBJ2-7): GAGVSQSPRYKVTKRGQDVALRCDPISGHVSLYWYRQALGQGPEFLTYFNYEAQQDKSGLPNDRFSAERPEGSISTLTIQRTEQRDSAMYRCASSSKGGTGYEQYFGPGTRLTVT.

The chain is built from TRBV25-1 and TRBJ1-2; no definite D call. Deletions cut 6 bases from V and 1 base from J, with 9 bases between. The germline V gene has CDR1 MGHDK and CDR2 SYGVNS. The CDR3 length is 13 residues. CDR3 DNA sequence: TGTGCCAGCAGCATATCCAGTAACTATGGCTACACCTTC. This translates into CASSISSNYGYTF.

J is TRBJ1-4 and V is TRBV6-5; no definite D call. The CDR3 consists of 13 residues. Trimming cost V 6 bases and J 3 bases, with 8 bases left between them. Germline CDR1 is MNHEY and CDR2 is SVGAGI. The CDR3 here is CASRDLANEKLFF. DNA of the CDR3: TGTGCCAGCAGGGACTTAGCTAATGAAAAACTGTTTTTT.

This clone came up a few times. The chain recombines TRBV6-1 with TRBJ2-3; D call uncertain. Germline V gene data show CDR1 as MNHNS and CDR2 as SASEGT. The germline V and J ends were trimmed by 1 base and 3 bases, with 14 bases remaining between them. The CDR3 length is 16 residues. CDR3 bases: TGTGCCAGCAGTGAAGAGACGGGTACTACAACAGATACGCAGTATTTT. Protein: CASSEETGTTTDTQYF.

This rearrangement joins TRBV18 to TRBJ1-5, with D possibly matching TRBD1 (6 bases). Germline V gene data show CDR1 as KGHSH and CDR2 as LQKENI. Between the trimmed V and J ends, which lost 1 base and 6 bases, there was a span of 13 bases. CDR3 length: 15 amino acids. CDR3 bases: TGTGCCAGCTCACCACAGGGACAATCTACTCAGCCCCAGCATTTT. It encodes CASSPQGQSTQPQHF.

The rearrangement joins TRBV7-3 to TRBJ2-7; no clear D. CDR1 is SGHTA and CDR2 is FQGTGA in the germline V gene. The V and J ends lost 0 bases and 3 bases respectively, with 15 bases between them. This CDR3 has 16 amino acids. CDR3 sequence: CASSLTKGAPHYEQYV. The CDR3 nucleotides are TGTGCCAGCAGCTTAACGAAAGGCGCCCCTCACTACGAGCAGTACGTC.

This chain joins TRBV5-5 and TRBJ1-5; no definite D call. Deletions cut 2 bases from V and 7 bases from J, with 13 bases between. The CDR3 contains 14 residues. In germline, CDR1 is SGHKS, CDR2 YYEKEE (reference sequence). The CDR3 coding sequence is TGTGCCAGCAGCTTCGGGATCCAGGAACAGCCCCAGCATTTT. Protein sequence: CASSFGIQEQPQHF. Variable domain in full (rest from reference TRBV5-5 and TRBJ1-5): DAGVTQSPTHLIKTRGQQVTLRCSPISGHKSVSWYQQVLGQGPQFIFQYYEKEERGRGNFPDRFSARQFPNYSSELNVNALLLGDSALYLCASSFGIQEQPQHFGDGTRLSIL.

This CDR3 reads CASSDGLSYEQYF. The CDR3 region has the DNA TGTGCCAGCTCGGACGGGCTCTCCTACGAGCAGTACTTC. The chain links TRBV18 to TRBJ2-7; D remains unclear. Trimming left V 6 bases short and J 0 bases short, with 9 bases between. This CDR3 contains 13 residues. Germline CDR1 and CDR2: KGHSH and LQKENI.